This entry lists 27 T cell receptor beta chains sequenced from one sample in a study of T cell responses to AZD1222 COVID-19 vaccine. The table came from immunoSEQ multiplex PCR; TCRdb's copy has only in-frame clones and leaves some out. The data contain fewer than 35,000 clones, about 89% of them singletons. The input for sequencing was peripheral blood, taken on day 0 of AZD1222 vaccination. These receptors were taken from an adult in good health.

The V and J genes are TRBV30 and TRBJ2-2; D call uncertain. There are 13 residues in the CDR3. V lost 0 bases and J lost 7, with 9 bases in between. The germline V gene encodes CDR1 GTSNPN and CDR2 SVGIG (reference sequence). The CDR3 DNA sequence: TGTGCCTGGAGTGTACCAGTTGTCGGGGAGCTGTTTTTT. Protein sequence: CAWSVPVVGELFF.

V and J are TRBV5-6 and TRBJ1-5; D not resolved. Germline V CDR1 and CDR2: SGHDT, YYEEEE. V lost 1 base and J lost 5, with 13 bases in between. The CDR3 is made up of 15 amino acids. The CDR3, as DNA: TGTGCCAGCAGCTTGATAGGGCAGACTGATCAGCCCCAGCATTTT. Protein sequence: CASSLIGQTDQPQHF.

The rearrangement uses TRBV6-5 and TRBJ1-5; maybe TRBD1 (5 bases). V was clipped by 8 bases and J by 7 bases, with 21 bases between them. Looked up from germline, CDR1 is MNHEY and CDR2 is SVGAGI. This CDR3 has 15 residues. The CDR3 nucleotides read TGTGCCAGCGGAGCCGCGAGACAGTTGGGGCAGCCCCAGCATTTT. Amino acid sequence: CASGAARQLGQPQHF.

This chain joins TRBV19 and TRBJ2-6; D gene unclear. V lost 1 base to trimming and J lost 6 bases, with 10 bases between them. This CDR3 region has 15 residues. CDR1 and CDR2 (germline): LNHDA, SQIVND (reference sequence). This CDR3 reads CASSIARHAANVLTF. CDR3 DNA: TGTGCCAGTAGTATAGCCCGACATGCGGCCAACGTCCTGACTTTC.

The chain employs TRBV3-1 (or the pseudogene TRBV3-2) and TRBJ2-2, with D maybe TRBD1 (5 bases). Germline CDR1 and CDR2: LGHDT and YNNKEL (reference sequence). The CDR3 sequence is 15 residues long. With 5 bases removed from V and 9 bases from J, the gap between germline ends came to 19 bases. The CDR3 DNA reads TGTGCCAGCAGCAGGGGTAAGGGAACAAACCGGGAGCTGTTTTTT. As protein: CASSRGKGTNRELFF.

The chain uses TRBV5-8 and TRBJ1-5, with 7 positions matching TRBD1. Germline loops: CDR1 SGHTS, CDR2 YDEGEE. The V and J ends lost 1 base and 5 bases, in that order; junction bases with no gene match: 6. This CDR3 spans 15 amino acids. CDR3 in DNA: TGTGCCAGCAGCTTGTCGACAGGGTTTGATCAGCCCCAGCATTTT. This codes for CASSLSTGFDQPQHF.

The rearrangement uses TRBV30 and TRBJ2-7, with D tentatively TRBD1 (5 bases). CDR3 length: 14 residues. V lost 3 bases, J lost 2 bases, and 14 bases lay in between. The germline V gene encodes CDR1 GTSNPN and CDR2 SVGIG (reference sequence). The CDR3 region is CAWSEQATPYEQYF. The CDR3 DNA is TGTGCCTGGAGCGAACAGGCAACCCCCTACGAGCAGTACTTC.

The chain combines TRBV5-1 with TRBJ1-3; D call uncertain. The CDR3 is 16 amino acids. The germline V and J ends were trimmed by 0 bases and 0 bases, with 10 bases remaining between them. CDR1 is SGHRS, CDR2 YFSETQ, per germline. The CDR3 DNA reads TGCGCCAGCAGCTTGGTGGCAGAATCCTCTGGAAACACCATATATTTT. The encoded protein is CASSLVAESSGNTIYF.

This clone showed up just once. CDR3 DNA: TGTGCCTGGAGTGGGGAAGCCCGCACAACTAATGAAAAACTGTTTTTT. Translating gives CAWSGEARTTNEKLFF. The chain uses TRBV30 and TRBJ1-4; D is undetermined. The CDR3 extends over 16 amino acids. Trimming took 1 base from V and 0 from J, leaving 12 bases between them. Germline assignment: CDR1 GTSNPN and CDR2 SVGIG (reference sequence).

This clone came up once. The J gene is TRBJ1-2, the V gene TRBV27, with D maybe TRBD1 (6 bases). From germline, CDR1 is MNHEY and CDR2 SMNVEV (reference sequence). The CDR3 runs 12 residues. Trimming took 5 bases from V and 4 from J, leaving 8 bases between them. The CDR3 region is CASSQGGYGYTF. As DNA, the CDR3 is TGTGCCAGCAGTCAAGGGGGCTATGGCTACACCTTC.

This clone was recorded a few times. The chain joins TRBV6-2 or TRBV6-3 to TRBJ2-7, with 9 bases lining up with TRBD1. The V gene end was trimmed by 6 bases and the J gene end by 7 bases; junction bases not matched to a gene: 13. The CDR3 covers 15 residues. The germline CDR1 and CDR2 sequences are MNHEY and SVGEGT. This chain's CDR3 is CASSGQGKPLEEQYF. CDR3 DNA: TGTGCCAGCAGCGGACAGGGGAAGCCTCTAGAGGAGCAGTACTTC.

The rearrangement links TRBV20-1 to TRBJ2-2; 11 bases fit TRBD1. CDR1 DFQATT and CDR2 SNEGSKA come from the germline V gene (reference sequence). Trimming cost V 3 bases and J 7 bases; bases outside gene matches: 13. This CDR3 comprises 17 residues. For the CDR3, the DNA is TGCAGTGCTAGTAGTCTGGGGACAGGGGGTTATAGCGGGGAGCTGTTTTTT. This sequence encodes CSASSLGTGGYSGELFF.

The chain uses TRBV6-5 and TRBJ1-1; D unclear. This CDR3 is 13 amino acids long. Looked up from germline, CDR1 is MNHEY and CDR2 is SVGAGI. Trimming pared 6 bases from V and 6 bases from J, leaving 14 bases between. CDR3 in DNA: TGTGCCAGCAGGACAAGACCCCCCGCTGAAGCTTTCTTT. Translation gives CASRTRPPAEAFF.

This clone came up a few times. The chain employs TRBV28 and TRBJ2-7, with 14 bases lining up with TRBD2. CDR1 MDHEN and CDR2 SYDVKM come from the germline V gene. The CDR3 has 19 amino acids. Trimming at V came to 6 bases and at J to 2 bases, leaving 15 bases not matched to a gene. The CDR3 spells CASSFIGLAGGSSPYEQYF. The CDR3 nucleotides are TGTGCCAGCAGCTTTATTGGACTAGCGGGGGGAAGCTCCCCCTACGAGCAGTACTTC.

This chain joins TRBV4-3 and TRBJ2-3; maybe TRBD2 (6 bases). CDR3 length equals 15 residues. Germline V gene data show CDR1 as LGHNA and CDR2 as YSLEER. V was shortened by 2 bases and J by 7 bases, with 16 bases between the two germline ends. CDR3 in amino acids: CASSQLAGQGNTQYF. CDR3 nucleotides: TGCGCCAGCAGCCAACTGGCGGGGCAAGGAAATACGCAGTATTTT.

V gene TRBV6-6 combines with J gene TRBJ1-2; TRBD1 agrees at 8 bases. In germline, CDR1 is MNHNY, CDR2 SVGAGI (reference sequence). This CDR3 region has 15 residues. The ends lost 4 bases at V and 4 bases at J; junction bases unmatched: 8. The DNA for the CDR3 is TGTGCCAGCAGTTCGGGGACAGGTTGGAGCTATGGCTACACCTTC. Translating it yields CASSSGTGWSYGYTF.

The chain combines TRBV7-9 with TRBJ2-5; TRBD1 agrees at 10 bases. The germline CDR1 and CDR2 sequences are SEHNR and FQNEAQ (reference sequence). Losses at the gene ends were 2 bases for V and 2 bases for J; bases not matched to a gene: 2. The CDR3 loop spans 15 amino acids. CDR3 protein: CASSLRQGAQETQYF. In DNA form, the CDR3 reads TGTGCCAGCAGCTTAAGACAGGGGGCTCAAGAGACCCAGTACTTC.

The genes are TRBV19 and TRBJ1-1; D is unresolved. CDR3 length equals 13 residues. Germline CDR1 and CDR2: LNHDA and SQIVND (reference sequence). The V end was cut by 7 bases, the J end by 1 base, with 10 bases between. The CDR3 sequence is CASKREWNTEAFF. DNA of the CDR3: TGTGCCAGTAAGAGGGAATGGAACACTGAAGCTTTCTTT.

This chain uses TRBV6-5 with TRBJ1-2; 7 nucleotides match TRBD1. The CDR3 is 13 residues long. Germline V CDR1 and CDR2: MNHEY, SVGAGI. V lost 5 bases, J lost 5 bases, and 5 bases stayed unmatched. The DNA of the CDR3 is TGTGCCAGCAGTCACACAGGGGCATATGGCTACACCTTC. This codes for CASSHTGAYGYTF.

This clone was recorded once. This chain links TRBV11-2 with TRBJ2-5; no definite D call. V lost 5 bases and J lost 4, with 11 bases in between. Per germline, CDR1 SGHAT and CDR2 FQNNGV. CDR3 length: 13 residues. The CDR3: CASSVSRSETQYF. Written as DNA, the CDR3 is TGTGCCAGCAGCGTTAGCAGGTCAGAGACCCAGTACTTC.

The V call is TRBV6-1, the J call TRBJ1-1; D remains ambiguous. The length of the CDR3 is 13 residues. The V and J ends lost 2 bases and 4 bases respectively, with 8 bases between them. Germline V lookup: CDR1 MNHNS, CDR2 SASEGT. The chain's CDR3 is CASSETLGTEAFF. CDR3 coding DNA: TGTGCCAGCAGTGAAACTCTAGGCACTGAAGCTTTCTTT.

This sequence joins TRBV18 and TRBJ1-1, with D unresolved. This CDR3 has 15 residues. The germline CDR1 and CDR2 sequences are KGHSH and LQKENI. Trimming removed 1 base at V and 4 bases at J, with 13 bases between. The CDR3 reads CASSPLSIRGTEAFF. CDR3 DNA: TGTGCCAGCTCACCACTGTCCATTCGCGGCACTGAAGCTTTCTTT.

This clone was seen a single time. This chain connects TRBV5-4 to TRBJ1-2; 8 bases match TRBD1. Trimming cost V 0 bases and J 5 bases; bases outside gene matches: 6. Germline CDR1 is SGHNT and CDR2 is YYREEE (reference sequence). The CDR3 spans 15 residues. CDR3 protein: CASSLGTGGGYGYTF. The CDR3 DNA reads TGTGCCAGCAGCTTGGGCACAGGGGGAGGGTATGGCTACACCTTC.

The rearrangement uses TRBV5-4 and TRBJ2-5; a possible D gene is TRBD1 (6 bases). The CDR3 has 13 amino acids. The V gene lost 0 bases and the J gene lost 5 bases, with 8 bases spanning the gap. The germline V gene has CDR1 SGHNT and CDR2 YYREEE (reference sequence). The CDR3 DNA reads as TGTGCCAGCAGCTTGGCGCAGGGGGAGACCCAGTACTTC. It encodes CASSLAQGETQYF. Variable domain in full (rest from reference TRBV5-4 and TRBJ2-5): ETGVTQSPTHLIKTRGQQVTLRCSSQSGHNTVSWYQQALGQGPQFIFQYYREEENGRGNFPPRFSGLQFPNYSSELNVNALELDDSALYLCASSLAQGETQYFGPGTRLLVL.

V and J are TRBV25-1 and TRBJ2-5; the D is unclear. The length of the CDR3 is 13 residues. The germline CDR1 and CDR2 sequences are MGHDK and SYGVNS. Between the trimmed V and J ends, which lost 8 bases and 0 bases, there was a span of 10 bases. In nucleotides, the CDR3 is TGTGCCAGCTCTTCAGGATACCAAGAGACCCAGTACTTC. Protein: CASSSGYQETQYF.

V and J are TRBV30 and TRBJ2-7; TRBD2 might be the D (5 bases). This CDR3 spans 12 amino acids. V dropped 3 bases and J dropped 2 bases, with 8 bases sitting between them. The germline V gene encodes CDR1 GTSNPN and CDR2 SVGIG (reference sequence). The CDR3 DNA sequence: TGTGCCTGGAGAGAGGGAGCCTACGAGCAGTACTTC. It yields the protein CAWREGAYEQYF.

V and J are TRBV3-1 (or the pseudogene TRBV3-2) and TRBJ1-4; a possible D gene is TRBD1 (5 bases). The CDR3 contains 14 residues. Between the trimmed V and J ends, which lost 1 base and 8 bases, there was a span of 11 bases. Germline V gene lookup returns CDR1 LGHDT and CDR2 YNNKEL (reference sequence). Here the CDR3 reads CASSQAGGYEKLFF. The CDR3 coding sequence is TGTGCCAGCAGCCAAGCCGGGGGTTACGAAAAACTGTTTTTT.